The 13 T cell receptor beta chains listed next were all sequenced from one sample in a study of radiation and T cells in renal cell carcinoma. Here immunoSEQ multiplex PCR was the method, and the copy in TCRdb shows in-frame clones only, minus some. This table holds about 140,000 clones, approximately 82% found once. Time point noted: baseline pretreatment blood. The treatment: 15 Gy SBRT to primary tumor, nephrectomy 4 weeks later. Sequenced here: blood, sampled from a patient whose treatment included radiotherapy and nephrectomy. These receptors all come from a woman aged 45 to 65 with renal cell carcinoma.

This clone was seen just once. The rearrangement joins TRBV6-5 to TRBJ2-5; 8 bases map to TRBD2. There are 15 residues in the CDR3. Trimming took 7 bases from V and 1 from J; bases not matched to a gene: 8. Germline CDR1 is MNHEY and CDR2 is SVGAGI. In nucleotides, the CDR3 is TGTGCCAGCAAAACCCTAGCGGGCGCCCAAGAGACCCAGTACTTC. This translates into CASKTLAGAQETQYF.

A note on this clone: This CDR3 is also generated by other DNA sequences in the sample. This chain joins TRBV6-5 and TRBJ2-7, with 7 bases lining up with TRBD1. After removal of 6 bases from V and 4 bases from J, the junction contained 3 bases not matched to a gene. This CDR3 is 12 amino acids long. Per germline, CDR1 MNHEY and CDR2 SVGAGI. The CDR3 here is CASSPRGYEQYF. For the CDR3, the DNA is TGTGCCAGCAGCCCCAGGGGGTACGAGCAGTACTTC.

The chain joins TRBV18 to TRBJ2-7, with D unresolved. CDR1 KGHSH and CDR2 LQKENI come from the germline V gene. V lost 3 bases to trimming and J lost 0 bases, with 3 bases between them. The CDR3 is 12 residues long. For the CDR3, the DNA is TGTGCCAGCTCACCGGGCTCCTACGAGCAGTACTTC. Translation: CASSPGSYEQYF.

The gene calls are TRBV5-4 and TRBJ2-7; 10 positions match TRBD1. The V segment lost 2 bases and the J segment 6 bases; nucleotides outside the gene matches: 5. This CDR3 comprises 14 residues. CDR1 is SGHNT and CDR2 is YYREEE in the germline V gene (reference sequence). The DNA for the CDR3 is TGTGCCAGCAGCTTAGGGACAGGGGCAGCCGAGCAGTACTTC. It translates to CASSLGTGAAEQYF.

This chain connects TRBV25-1 to TRBJ2-5; TRBD2 matches at 11 bases. The ends lost 6 bases at V and 4 bases at J; junction bases unmatched: 7. The CDR3 totals 15 residues. CDR1 is MGHDK and CDR2 is SYGVNS in the germline V gene. Here the CDR3 DNA reads TGTGCCAGCAGCGTACTAGCGGGGGAGAGAGAGACCCAGTACTTC. It translates to CASSVLAGERETQYF.

This chain connects TRBV2 to TRBJ1-4, with D maybe TRBD1 (6 bases). Germline V CDR1 and CDR2: SNHLY, FYNNEI. Trimming removed 4 bases at V and 4 bases at J, with 16 bases between. This CDR3 comprises 16 residues. CDR3 in amino acids: CASSAQRTENNEKLFF. Here the CDR3 DNA reads TGTGCCAGCAGTGCCCAACGGACAGAGAATAATGAAAAACTGTTTTTT.

V is TRBV18 and J is TRBJ2-5, with 8 bases identical to TRBD1. CDR1 KGHSH and CDR2 LQKENI come from the germline V gene. The CDR3 runs to 15 residues. Trimming removed 3 bases from V and 5 bases from J; junction bases left unmatched: 8. The CDR3: CASSPQGARRETQYF. The CDR3 DNA reads as TGTGCCAGCTCACCCCAGGGGGCGCGGAGGGAGACCCAGTACTTC.

This clone was detected only a few times. The chain joins TRBV6-5 to TRBJ2-7, with 8 bases identical to TRBD2. In germline, CDR1 is MNHEY, CDR2 SVGAGI. J was trimmed by 3 bases and V by 5 bases; bases with no gene match: 6. The CDR3 length is 14 residues. The CDR3 loop reads CASSPSGSGYEQYF. CDR3 sequence (DNA): TGTGCCAGCAGTCCCAGCGGGAGTGGCTACGAGCAGTACTTC.

The chain joins TRBV25-1 to TRBJ1-5; unclear D gene. The CDR3 extends over 13 amino acids. Germline assignment: CDR1 MGHDK and CDR2 SYGVNS. Trimming removed 6 bases from V and 7 bases from J, with 13 bases in between. The CDR3 bases are TGTGCCAGCAGCAGAGGAGCGGGGCAGCCCCAGCATTTT. Protein sequence: CASSRGAGQPQHF.

The CDR3 protein is CASSLDYTGELFF. The DNA of the CDR3 is TGTGCCAGCAGCTTAGACTACACCGGGGAGCTGTTTTTT. The chain has TRBV7-2 and TRBJ2-2; D gene unclear. Germline CDR1 SGHTA, CDR2 FQGNSA. Trimming removed 1 base from V and 3 bases from J, with 3 bases in between. The CDR3 spans 13 residues. Looking up the rest from reference TRBV7-2 and TRBJ2-2 gives the full variable domain: GAGVSQSPSNKVTEKGKDVELRCDPISGHTALYWYRQSLGQGLEFLIYFQGNSAPDKSGLPSDRFSAERTGGSVSTLTIQRTQQEDSAVYLCASSLDYTGELFFGEGSRLTVL.

The chain carries TRBV4-2 and TRBJ1-5; TRBD1 matches 8 bases. Germline lookup yields CDR1 LGHNA and CDR2 YNFKEQ. CDR3 length: 17 amino acids. V shed 0 bases, J shed 6 bases, and the junction held 10 bases outside the gene matches. CDR3 sequence (DNA): TGTGCCAGCAGCCAAGATATTTCGGGACAGGTTTTTCAGCCCCAGCATTTT. Encoded protein: CASSQDISGQVFQPQHF.

This chain joins TRBV19 and TRBJ2-3; TRBD2 matches 7 bases. This CDR3 is 15 amino acids long. The V and J ends lost 3 bases and 2 bases, in that order; junction bases with no gene match: 5. Per the germline V gene, CDR1 is LNHDA and CDR2 is SQIVND (reference sequence). The CDR3 DNA reads as TGTGCCAGTAGTATGGTGGGGGGGGACACAGATACGCAGTATTTT. It encodes CASSMVGGDTDTQYF. Looking up the rest from reference TRBV19 and TRBJ2-3 gives the full variable domain: DGGITQSPKYLFRKEGQNVTLSCEQNLNHDAMYWYRQDPGQGLRLIYYSQIVNDFQKGDIAEGYSVSREKKESFPLTVTSAQKNPTAFYLCASSMVGGDTDTQYFGPGTRLTVL.

V is TRBV6-6 and J is TRBJ1-1; D uncertain. The CDR3 spans 12 residues. Germline V gives CDR1 MNHNY, CDR2 SVGAGI (reference sequence). V lost 1 base and J lost 10, with 10 bases in between. CDR3 sequence: CASSYFEVGAFF. The CDR3 DNA follows: TGTGCCAGCAGTTACTTCGAGGTAGGAGCTTTCTTT.